One sample yielded the 9 T cell receptor beta chains listed below, sequenced in a study of beta chain features in type 1 diabetes. cDNA synthesis used the whole RNA isolate, giving expressed TCRB sequences. The table came from immunoSEQ multiplex PCR; TCRdb's copy has only in-frame clones and leaves some out. The sample records under 250,000 clones, roughly an eighth being singletons. The sequenced sample was naive CD4+ T cells from blood. The receptors here all came from a woman in her 40s in good health.

A few counts support this clone. This chain uses TRBV18 with TRBJ2-5; TRBD2 aligns across 9 bases. Germline V gene lookup returns CDR1 KGHSH and CDR2 LQKENI. This CDR3 contains 16 residues. The V segment lost 0 bases and the J segment 0 bases; nucleotides outside the gene matches: 2. CDR3 nucleotides: TGTGCCAGCTCACCACCAGCGGGGGGATACCAAGAGACCCAGTACTTC. Translation gives CASSPPAGGYQETQYF.

This clone turned up a few times. The V call is TRBV7-2, the J call TRBJ2-7; the match to TRBD2 covers 13 bases. CDR1 and CDR2 from the germline V gene are SGHTA and FQGNSA. This CDR3 contains 16 residues. V trimming: 5 bases; J trimming: 3 bases; junction bases outside the gene matches: 7. CDR3 coding DNA: TGTGCCAGCAGCCTACTAGCGGGGGGGATCTTCTACGAGCAGTACTTC. Protein product: CASSLLAGGIFYEQYF.

The CDR3 loop is CASSTPSGGAPEQFF. CDR3 DNA: TGTGCCAGCAGTACCCCTAGCGGGGGGGCACCTGAGCAGTTCTTC. This chain links TRBV25-1 with TRBJ2-1, with 12 bases that match TRBD2. After removal of 5 bases from V and 9 bases from J, the junction contained 8 bases not matched to a gene. Germline assignment: CDR1 MGHDK and CDR2 SYGVNS. CDR3 length: 15 residues. The entire variable domain, with the rest obtained from reference TRBV25-1 and TRBJ2-1, is as follows: EADIYQTPRYLVIGTGKKITLECSQTMGHDKMYWYQQDPGMELHLIHYSYGVNSTEKGDLSSESTVSRIRTEHFPLTLESARPSHTSQYLCASSTPSGGAPEQFFGPGTRLTVL.

This clone has just a few counts. The J gene is TRBJ1-1, the V gene TRBV19, with 7 bases that match TRBD1. The CDR3 consists of 14 residues. Germline V gene data show CDR1 as LNHDA and CDR2 as SQIVND (reference sequence). Trimming at V came to 3 bases and at J to 1 base, leaving 2 bases not matched to a gene. The chain's CDR3 is CASSITGANTEAFF. CDR3 DNA: TGTGCCAGTAGTATTACAGGGGCGAACACTGAAGCTTTCTTT.

A remark on this clone: The same CDR3 is also encoded by other DNA sequences in this sample. V is TRBV5-4 and J is TRBJ2-1; D call uncertain. Per the germline V gene, CDR1 is SGHNT and CDR2 is YYREEE (reference sequence). The germline V and J ends were trimmed by 5 bases and 3 bases, with 9 bases remaining between them. The CDR3 is 13 amino acids. The CDR3 DNA reads TGTGCCAGCAGTAGTACTGGCTACAATGAGCAGTTCTTC. Encoded protein: CASSSTGYNEQFF.

This clone was observed a handful of times. The V call is TRBV18, the J call TRBJ1-4; 9 bases agree with TRBD1. The V gene's germline CDR1 is KGHSH and CDR2 LQKENI. Trimming at V came to 5 bases and at J to 2 bases, leaving 6 bases not matched to a gene. The CDR3 runs to 16 residues. The CDR3 nucleotides read TGTGCCAGCTCATCGGACGGACAGGGGACTAATGAAAAACTGTTTTTT. Its translation is CASSSDGQGTNEKLFF.

This clone was seen a handful of times. The chain is built from TRBV28 and TRBJ1-1; no definite D call. Germline V gene sequence: CDR1 MDHEN, CDR2 SYDVKM. Trimming stripped 6 bases from V and 6 bases from J, with 8 bases between. CDR3 size: 11 residues. The CDR3 spells CASSEYSEAFF. In nucleotides, the CDR3 is TGTGCCAGCAGCGAATACTCTGAAGCTTTCTTT. The whole variable domain, filled in from reference TRBV28 and TRBJ1-1, reads DVKVTQSSRYLVKRTGEKVFLECVQDMDHENMFWYRQDPGLGLRLIYFSYDVKMKEKGDIPEGYSVSREKKERFSLILESASTNQTSMYLCASSEYSEAFFGQGTRLTVV.

The chain carries TRBV7-9 and TRBJ1-3; 7 bases agree with TRBD1. Germline V lookup: CDR1 SEHNR, CDR2 FQNEAQ (reference sequence). This CDR3 comprises 15 residues. Unmatched junction bases numbered 9, after V lost 8 bases and J lost 2 bases. The CDR3 bases are TGTGCCAGCCATACCGGGACAGTAACTGGAAACACCATATATTTT. Residues: CASHTGTVTGNTIYF.

This clone appeared many times. The rearrangement links TRBV29-1 to TRBJ2-3; weak D call: TRBD1 (6 bases). Looked up from germline, CDR1 is SQVTM and CDR2 is ANQGSEA. The CDR3 has 12 amino acids. The V gene lost 5 bases and the J gene lost 4 bases, with 10 bases spanning the gap. Here the CDR3 DNA reads TGCAGCGTTCGTCAGGGGTCAGATACGCAGTATTTT. Translation gives CSVRQGSDTQYF.